The entry below describes one T cell receptor (beta chain). There are many counts of this clone. Its antigen has not been determined. No base qualities exist here, and no much larger clone lies one base off it. From the cysteine up to the phenylalanine, the CDR3 has a length of 14 residues. Of all the DNA, just the CDR3 is kept, 42 bases in frame from base 1. From the germline V gene (reference sequence), CDR1 is SEHNR and CDR2 is FQNEAQ. The junction carries 7 bases between V and J, which are trimmed by 2 bases and 1 base respectively. The data derive from a study of OX40 agonist ivuxolimab in advanced cancers. A note on the overall study: Ivuxolimab was a fully human IgG2 agonistic monoclonal antibody targeting the costimulatory receptor OX40 (CD134). Partial responses were achieved by three dose-escalation patients, of whom one had hepatocellular carcinoma and two had cutaneous melanoma. The paper describes the monotherapy dose-escalation part (N of about 50 patients) of the phase I trial of ivuxolimab. Prior anti-PD-1, anti-PD-L1 or anti-CTLA-4 therapy was permitted, and checkpoint inhibitors had been received by less than 45% of dose-escalation patients. The purpose of peripheral TCRbeta sequencing was to test whether ivuxolimab changed TCR sequence diversity and led to clonal T-cell expansion. Among the approximately 50 dose-escalation patients, 19 had hepatocellular carcinoma, 15 or so melanoma, 9 renal cell carcinoma and 9 head and neck cancer. Intravenous ivuxolimab was administered to patients every 2 weeks at six dose levels: 0.01, 0.1, 0.3, 1.5, 3 and 10 mg/kg. A male proportion of almost 85% and a mean age of about 60 years, ranging from 23 to 79, were recorded for the dose-escalation cohort.

Patients with a history of autoimmune disease or receiving systemic immunosuppression were excluded from the trial. Peripheral blood for TCR sequencing was drawn from every dose cohort at baseline, at cycle 4 day 1 and at cycle 7 day 1. The samples were taken from a phase I, first-in-human, multicenter, open-label dose-escalation trial of ivuxolimab. The trial enrolled adults with locally advanced or metastatic head and neck squamous cell, hepatocellular, melanoma or renal cell carcinoma. Before TCR sequencing, CD4+ T cells and CD8+ T cells from peripheral blood were sorted into separate populations. Overall study results and their limits: In the 0.1-3.0 mg/kg groups, partial responders had among the lowest normalized peripheral clonal expansion, particularly in CD8+ T cells. At doses of 0.1 to 3.0 mg/kg, clonal expansion of both CD4+ and CD8+ T cells in blood was seen between baseline and week 6. Low levels of normalized T-cell clonal expansion were also shown by some nonresponding patients. After ivuxolimab, CD8+ T cells had more expanded clones than CD4+ T cells on average. The antigen specificity of the peripheral T cells that underwent clonal expansion was not determined.

To sequence the TCRbeta CDR3 region, genomic DNA was isolated from the sorted cells. The immunoSEQ Assay was used to sequence the TCRbeta CDR3 regions. TCRdb holds this immuneACCESS table with in-frame rearrangements only. Some clones are missing; in checked studies, unresolved V genes explain under half, and the rest has no known cause. In this sample the table shows about 83,000 clones, 85% of which occur a single time. In total, the top ten clones hold roughly 0.66% of the sample. The receptor chain draws on TRBV7-9 and TRBJ2-3; there is no confident call for the D gene. The receptor was derived from an adult with an advanced solid tumor such as melanoma, head and neck, liver or kidney cancer. The sample here was CD4+ or CD8+ T cells sorted from blood, taken in a trial of the OX40 agonist ivuxolimab. CDR3 sequence: CASSLSTGTDTQYF. The nucleotide sequence reads TGTGCCAGCAGCTTATCGACGGGCACAGATACGCAGTATTTT.